A selection of T cell receptor beta chains follows, all from one sample in a study of T cell responses to AZD1222 COVID-19 vaccine. The table came from immunoSEQ multiplex PCR; TCRdb's copy has only in-frame clones and leaves some out. The sample has about 77,000 clones; roughly 90% are singletons. Here the sequenced sample was peripheral blood, taken 28 days after the second AZD1222 dose. These receptor sequences come from an adult who received the AZD1222 COVID-19 vaccine. The CDR3 runs from the conserved cysteine through the conserved F or W. D genes are given only for firm matches.

D gene: TRBD2
V gene: TRBV6-2/TRBV6-3
J gene: TRBJ2-7
CDR3 DNA: TGTGCCAGCAGTTATTTAGCGGGAGGGGACGAGCAGTACTTC
CDR3 protein: CASSYLAGGDEQYF

D gene: -
V gene: TRBV15
J gene: TRBJ1-4
CDR3 DNA: TGTGCCACCAGCAGAGCCCCTGGGGAACTAGGTGAAAAACTGTTTTTT
CDR3 protein: CATSRAPGELGEKLFF

D gene: -
V gene: TRBV27
J gene: TRBJ2-2
CDR3 DNA: TGTGCCAGCAGTTTACGTTCCGGAGGCGGGGAGCTGTTTTTT
CDR3 protein: CASSLRSGGGELFF

D gene: -
V gene: TRBV18
J gene: TRBJ2-5
CDR3 DNA: TGTGCCAGCTCACCCCAAGAGACCCAGTACTTC
CDR3 protein: CASSPQETQYF

D gene: -
V gene: TRBV5-1
J gene: TRBJ2-2
CDR3 DNA: TGCGCCAGCAGCCAAATCGCGAACACCGGGGAGCTGTTTTTT
CDR3 protein: CASSQIANTGELFF

D gene: TRBD1
V gene: TRBV18
J gene: TRBJ1-5
CDR3 DNA: TGTGCCAGCTCACCTATAGGACAGGGCAATCAGCCCCAGCATTTT
CDR3 protein: CASSPIGQGNQPQHF

D gene: -
V gene: TRBV29-1
J gene: TRBJ1-5
CDR3 DNA: TGCAGCGTTCGGACAGATACAAATCAGCCCCAGCATTTT
CDR3 protein: CSVRTDTNQPQHF

D gene: TRBD1
V gene: TRBV3-1/TRBV3-2
J gene: TRBJ1-5
CDR3 DNA: TGTGCCAGCAGCCAAGACACAGGGGAATATCAGCCCCAGCATTTT
CDR3 protein: CASSQDTGEYQPQHF

D gene: -
V gene: TRBV4-1
J gene: TRBJ1-5
CDR3 DNA: TGCGCCAGCAGCCAAGATCTTAGCCAGCCCCAGCATTTT
CDR3 protein: CASSQDLSQPQHF

D gene: -
V gene: TRBV3-1/TRBV3-2
J gene: TRBJ1-2
CDR3 DNA: TGTGCCAGCAGCCAAGATGGCACTAACTATGGCTACACCTTC
CDR3 protein: CASSQDGTNYGYTF

D gene: -
V gene: TRBV6-5
J gene: TRBJ2-2
CDR3 DNA: TGTGCCAGCACCGAGACTGTAACCGGGGAGCTGTTTTTT
CDR3 protein: CASTETVTGELFF

D gene: TRBD2
V gene: TRBV7-3
J gene: TRBJ2-7
CDR3 DNA: TGTGCCAGCAGCCCCGGACTAGCGGGCGATGTTAGGCAGTACTTC
CDR3 protein: CASSPGLAGDVRQYF

D gene: TRBD1
V gene: TRBV10-3
J gene: TRBJ2-7
CDR3 DNA: TGTGCCATCAGGAGACAGGGCGGCGAGCAGTACTTC
CDR3 protein: CAIRRQGGEQYF

D gene: TRBD1
V gene: TRBV13
J gene: TRBJ1-1
CDR3 DNA: TGTGCCAGCAGGTGGAGGGGGCATGATGAGACTGAAGCTTTCTTT
CDR3 protein: CASRWRGHDETEAFF

D gene: TRBD2
V gene: TRBV5-4
J gene: TRBJ2-1
CDR3 DNA: TGTGCCAGCAGTCCCACTGTAGGCCCAGCGGGAGGTAGGGATGAGCAGTTCTTC
CDR3 protein: CASSPTVGPAGGRDEQFF

D gene: -
V gene: TRBV6-4
J gene: TRBJ1-2
CDR3 DNA: TGTGCCAGCAATCCCTCCTTGGGGGCAGGGGGCTACACCTTC
CDR3 protein: CASNPSLGAGGYTF